The clone carrying this T cell receptor (beta chain) has only a few counts. This CDR3 comprises 14 residues. Germline V gene data show CDR1 as DFQATT and CDR2 as SNEGSKA (reference sequence). V dropped 2 bases and J dropped 4 bases, with 12 bases sitting between them. This sample was included in a study of blood T cells in healthy people across ages. A second roughly 6 to 11 cycle PCR used barcoded and J-beta primers. TCRdb called the 5' RACE reads again in MiXCR, with one record for every CDR3 protein. The repertoire consists of around 1,600,000 distinct CDR3 sequences, with approximately 42% occurring once and the leading ten covering about 4.1%.

The sample comprised blood. This sequence was found in a woman aged 18-29 years in good health. The chain employs TRBV20-1 and TRBJ2-1; tentatively, D is TRBD2 (7 bases). DNA of the CDR3: TGCAGTGCTAGACTTCGGGGGGCTTACAATGAGCAGTTCTTC. This codes for CSARLRGAYNEQFF.